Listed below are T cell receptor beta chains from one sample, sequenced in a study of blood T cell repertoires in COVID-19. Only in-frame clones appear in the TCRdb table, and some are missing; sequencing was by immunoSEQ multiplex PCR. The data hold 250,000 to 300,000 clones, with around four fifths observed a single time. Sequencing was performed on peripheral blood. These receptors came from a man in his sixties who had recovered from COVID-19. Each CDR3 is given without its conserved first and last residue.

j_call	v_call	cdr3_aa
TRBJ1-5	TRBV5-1	ASSLAAGRNQPQH
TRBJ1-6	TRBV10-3	AISATEGDNSPLH
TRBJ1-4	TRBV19	ASSIGNGQGNEKLF
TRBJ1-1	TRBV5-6	ASSYADNRNTEAF
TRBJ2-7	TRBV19	ASSIPGLALYEQY
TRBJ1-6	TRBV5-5	ASSLGGQGNSPLH
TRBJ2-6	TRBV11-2	ASSLQGTGANVLT
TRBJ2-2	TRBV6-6	ASRDQGVATGELF
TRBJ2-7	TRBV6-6	ASSPTGPSSYEQY
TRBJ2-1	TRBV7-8	ASSLAGSSYNEQF
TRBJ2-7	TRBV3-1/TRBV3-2	ASSQDVVRGSYEQY
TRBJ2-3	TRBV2	ASSSLAGFSTDTQY
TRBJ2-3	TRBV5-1	ASSLVGGRTDTQY
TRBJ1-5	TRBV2	ASKRRPGGNQPQH
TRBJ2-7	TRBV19	ASSDWAGTSGPQTSYEQY
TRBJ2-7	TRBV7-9	ASSLVQGAYEQY
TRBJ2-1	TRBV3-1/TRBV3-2	ASSAQGLGQF
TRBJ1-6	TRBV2	ASREDRYNSPLH
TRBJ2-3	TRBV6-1	ASSALTRAGVRTDTQY
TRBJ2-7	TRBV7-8	ASSFRGSSGRSSYEQY
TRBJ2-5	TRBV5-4	ASSLERVQETQY
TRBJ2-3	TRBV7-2	ASSFLTSGRSTQY